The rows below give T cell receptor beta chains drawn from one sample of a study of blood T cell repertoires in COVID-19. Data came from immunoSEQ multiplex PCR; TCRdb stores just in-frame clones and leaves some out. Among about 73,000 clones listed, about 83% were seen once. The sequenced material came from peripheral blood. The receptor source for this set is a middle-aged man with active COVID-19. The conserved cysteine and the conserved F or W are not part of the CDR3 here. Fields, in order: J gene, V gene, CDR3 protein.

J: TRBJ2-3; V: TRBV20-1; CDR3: SASAIAGGTTDTQY
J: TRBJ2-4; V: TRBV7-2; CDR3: ASSPGGTAKNIQY
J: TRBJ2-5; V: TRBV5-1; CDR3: ASSYGTSGSKETQY
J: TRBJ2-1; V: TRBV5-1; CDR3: ASSPQGAPREQF
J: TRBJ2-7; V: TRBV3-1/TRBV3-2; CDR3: ASSPQRGNSYEQY
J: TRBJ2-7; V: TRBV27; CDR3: ASSPGRGTGGSYEQY
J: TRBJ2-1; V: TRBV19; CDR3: ASSIGGGEWGANEQF
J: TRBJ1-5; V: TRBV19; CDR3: ASSTRTEVQSQPQH
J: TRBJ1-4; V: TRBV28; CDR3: ASSTIPSPGEKLF
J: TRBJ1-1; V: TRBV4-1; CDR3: ASSRVQGALEGWAF
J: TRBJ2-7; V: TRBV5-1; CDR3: ASSLGLGDYEQY
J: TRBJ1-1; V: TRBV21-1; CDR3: ASSCISEAF
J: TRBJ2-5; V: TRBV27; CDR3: ASSLSAGGGLETQY
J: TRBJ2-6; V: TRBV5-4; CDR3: ASSPGSSGANVLT
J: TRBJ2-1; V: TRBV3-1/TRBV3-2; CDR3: ASEGLAGESEQF
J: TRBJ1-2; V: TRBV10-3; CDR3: AIRSSDRTKGYT
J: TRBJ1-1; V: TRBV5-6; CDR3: ASSFFNGRPGVAF
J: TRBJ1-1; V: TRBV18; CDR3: ASSPDRANTEAF
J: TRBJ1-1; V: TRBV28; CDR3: ASSPHARVNTEAF
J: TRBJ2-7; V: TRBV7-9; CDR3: ASSLELLDPY
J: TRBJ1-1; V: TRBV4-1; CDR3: ASSQGAENTEAF
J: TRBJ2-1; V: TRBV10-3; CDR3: AISGGRRDSQHNEQF
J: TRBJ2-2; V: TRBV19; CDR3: ASGLWDTGELF
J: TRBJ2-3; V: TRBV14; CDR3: ASSRSTDTQY
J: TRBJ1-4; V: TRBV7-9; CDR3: ASTIYRGGRNKATNEKLF
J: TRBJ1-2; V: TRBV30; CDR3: AWSIQANYGYT
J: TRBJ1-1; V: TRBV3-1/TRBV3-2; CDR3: ASRGATEAF
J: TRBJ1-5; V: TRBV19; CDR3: ASTQGAKRNQPQH
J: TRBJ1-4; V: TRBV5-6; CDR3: ASSPYGQAGEKLF
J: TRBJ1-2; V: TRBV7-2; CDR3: ASSPGGLNYGYT
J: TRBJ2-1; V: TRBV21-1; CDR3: ASSNHSGRAREQF
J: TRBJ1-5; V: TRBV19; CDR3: ASSGQFQPQH
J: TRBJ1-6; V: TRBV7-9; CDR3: ASSAVTGTSPLH
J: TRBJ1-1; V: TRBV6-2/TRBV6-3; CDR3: ASSYPRPGDTEAF
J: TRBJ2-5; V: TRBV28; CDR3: ASSLLWWAGGSGCQHQQQETQY
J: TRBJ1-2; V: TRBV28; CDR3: ASSLVSRGAGYT
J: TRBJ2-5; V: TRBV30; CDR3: AWAQGYKTQY
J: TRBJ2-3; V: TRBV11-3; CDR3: ASSLSPGQGAPQY
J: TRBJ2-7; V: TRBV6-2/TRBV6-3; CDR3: ASSPLTSGSSEQY
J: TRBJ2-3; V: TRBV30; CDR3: AWSVPGLAGDG
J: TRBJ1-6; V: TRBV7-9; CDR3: ASSLVWDRTGSPLH
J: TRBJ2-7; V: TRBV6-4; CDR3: ASSDVEGLAFYEQY
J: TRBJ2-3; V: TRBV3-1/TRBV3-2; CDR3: ASSQDRTLGGLGDTQY
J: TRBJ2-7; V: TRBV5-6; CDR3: ASSSDSGQGYHEQY
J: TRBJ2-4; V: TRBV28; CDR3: ASSPPGGGSVDIQY
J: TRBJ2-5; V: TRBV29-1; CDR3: SVGLAGGETQY
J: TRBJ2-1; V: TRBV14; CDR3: ASSPRLAGGHEQF
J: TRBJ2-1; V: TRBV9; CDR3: ASSVVGSWLAGYNEQF
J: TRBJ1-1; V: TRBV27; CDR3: ASSLVTGIEAF
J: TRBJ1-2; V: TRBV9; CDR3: ASSVEGALNYGYT
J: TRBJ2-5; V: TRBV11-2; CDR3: ASSLGAGRETQY